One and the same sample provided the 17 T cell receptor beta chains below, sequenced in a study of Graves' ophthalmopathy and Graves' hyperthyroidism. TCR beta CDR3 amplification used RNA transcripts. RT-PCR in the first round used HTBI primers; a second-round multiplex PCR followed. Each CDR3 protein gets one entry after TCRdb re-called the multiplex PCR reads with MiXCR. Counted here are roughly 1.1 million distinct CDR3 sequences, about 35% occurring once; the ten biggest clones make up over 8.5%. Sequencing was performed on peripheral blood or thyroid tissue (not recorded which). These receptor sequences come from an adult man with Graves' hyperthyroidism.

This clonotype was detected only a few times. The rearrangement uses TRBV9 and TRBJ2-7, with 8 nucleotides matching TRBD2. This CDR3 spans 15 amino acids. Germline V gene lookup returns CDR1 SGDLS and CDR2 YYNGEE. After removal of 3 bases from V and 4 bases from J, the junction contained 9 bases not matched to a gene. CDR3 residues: CASSAHGLAGYEQYF. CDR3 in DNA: TGTGCCAGCAGCGCCCATGGACTAGCTGGGTACGAGCAGTACTTC.

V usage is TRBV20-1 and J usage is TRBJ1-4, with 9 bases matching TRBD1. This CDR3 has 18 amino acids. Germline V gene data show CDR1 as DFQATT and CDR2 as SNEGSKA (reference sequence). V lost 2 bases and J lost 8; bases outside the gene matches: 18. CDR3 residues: CSARPRVGPGQGLEKLFF. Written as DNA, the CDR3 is TGCAGTGCTAGACCCCGAGTTGGACCGGGACAGGGTCTCGAAAAACTGTTTTTT.

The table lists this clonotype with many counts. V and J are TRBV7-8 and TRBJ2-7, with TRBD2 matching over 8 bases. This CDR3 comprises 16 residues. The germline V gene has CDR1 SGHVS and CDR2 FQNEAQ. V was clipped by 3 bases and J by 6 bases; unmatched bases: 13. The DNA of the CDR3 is TGTGCCAGCAGCTTGGGCCTGGGACTAGAGTCTTTCGAGCAGTACTTC. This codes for CASSLGLGLESFEQYF.

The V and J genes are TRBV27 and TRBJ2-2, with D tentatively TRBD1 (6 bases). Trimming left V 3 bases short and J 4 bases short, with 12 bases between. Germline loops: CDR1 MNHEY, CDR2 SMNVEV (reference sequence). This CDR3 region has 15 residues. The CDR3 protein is CASSFLGASTGELFF. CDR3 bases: TGTGCCAGCAGTTTTTTGGGGGCTAGCACCGGGGAGCTGTTTTTT.

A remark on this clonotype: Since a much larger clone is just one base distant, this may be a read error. CDR3 amino acids: CACTRRGDVGNQPQHF. CDR3 DNA sequence: TGTGCCTGTACCAGGAGGGGGGACGTCGGCAATCAGCCCCAGCATTTT. The chain has TRBV19 and TRBJ1-5; D may be TRBD1 (6 bases). This CDR3 region has 16 residues. V was clipped by 11 bases and J by 2 bases, with 22 bases between them. Per germline, CDR1 LNHDA and CDR2 SQIVND (reference sequence).

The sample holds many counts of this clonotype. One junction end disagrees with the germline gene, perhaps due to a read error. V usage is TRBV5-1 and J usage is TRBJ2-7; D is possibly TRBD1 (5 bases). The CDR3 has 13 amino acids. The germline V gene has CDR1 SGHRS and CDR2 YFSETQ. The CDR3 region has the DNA TGCGCCAGCAGCTTGGGGGCAGGGAAATTCACGCACTTC. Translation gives CASSLGAGKFTHF.

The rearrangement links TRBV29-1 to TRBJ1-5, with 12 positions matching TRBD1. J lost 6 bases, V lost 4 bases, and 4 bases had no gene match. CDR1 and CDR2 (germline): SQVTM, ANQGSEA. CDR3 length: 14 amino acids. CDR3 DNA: TGCAGCGTTGGGGGGACAGGGGGCGGTCAGCCCCAGCATTTT. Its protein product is CSVGGTGGGQPQHF.

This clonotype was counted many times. The CDR3 sequence is CATSDTGQGGNTIYF. In DNA form, the CDR3 reads TGTGCCACCAGTGACACCGGACAGGGAGGAAACACCATATATTTT. V and J are TRBV24-1 and TRBJ1-3, with 8 bases identical to TRBD1. Germline CDR1 is KGHDR and CDR2 is SFDVKD. V dropped 4 bases and J dropped 4; count of bases not matched to a gene: 5. This CDR3 comprises 15 residues.

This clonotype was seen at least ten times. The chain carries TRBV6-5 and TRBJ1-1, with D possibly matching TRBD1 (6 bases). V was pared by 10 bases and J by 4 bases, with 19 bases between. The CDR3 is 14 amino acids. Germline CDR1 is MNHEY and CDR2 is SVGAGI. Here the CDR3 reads CATSPGAGGTEAFF. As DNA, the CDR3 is TGTGCCACCTCACCAGGGGCCGGGGGCACTGAAGCTTTCTTT.

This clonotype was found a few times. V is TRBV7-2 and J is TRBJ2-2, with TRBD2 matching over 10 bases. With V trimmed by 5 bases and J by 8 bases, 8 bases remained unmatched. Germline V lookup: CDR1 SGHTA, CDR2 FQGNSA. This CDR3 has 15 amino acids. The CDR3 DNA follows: TGTGCCAGCAGCACATGGACTAGCGGTTGGGGGGAGCTGTTTTTT. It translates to CASSTWTSGWGELFF.

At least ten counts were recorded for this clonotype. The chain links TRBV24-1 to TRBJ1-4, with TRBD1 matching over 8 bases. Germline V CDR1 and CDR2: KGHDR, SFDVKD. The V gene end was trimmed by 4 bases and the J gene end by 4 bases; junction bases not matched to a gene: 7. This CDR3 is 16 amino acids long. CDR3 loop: CATSDRTGGDNEKLFF. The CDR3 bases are TGTGCCACCAGTGACCGTACAGGGGGTGATAATGAAAAACTGTTTTTT.

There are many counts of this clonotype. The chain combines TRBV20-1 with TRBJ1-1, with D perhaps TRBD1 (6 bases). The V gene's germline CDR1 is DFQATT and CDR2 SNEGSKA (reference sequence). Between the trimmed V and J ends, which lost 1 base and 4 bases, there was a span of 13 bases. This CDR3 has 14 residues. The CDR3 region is CSARVGGPVTEAFF. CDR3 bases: TGCAGTGCTAGAGTCGGGGGGCCTGTCACTGAAGCTTTCTTT.

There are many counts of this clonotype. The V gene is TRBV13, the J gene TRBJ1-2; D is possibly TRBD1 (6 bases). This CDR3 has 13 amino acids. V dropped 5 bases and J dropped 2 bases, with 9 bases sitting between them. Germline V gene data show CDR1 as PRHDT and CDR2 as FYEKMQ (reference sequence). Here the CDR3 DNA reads TGTGCCAGCAGCCGGGACAAGAACTATGGCTACACCTTC. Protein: CASSRDKNYGYTF.

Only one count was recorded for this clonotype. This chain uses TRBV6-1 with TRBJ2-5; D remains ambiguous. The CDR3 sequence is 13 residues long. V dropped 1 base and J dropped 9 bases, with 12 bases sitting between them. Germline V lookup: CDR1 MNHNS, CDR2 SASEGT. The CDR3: CASSEGYNQPQYF. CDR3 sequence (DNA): TGTGCCAGCAGTGAAGGCTACAATCAGCCCCAGTACTTC.

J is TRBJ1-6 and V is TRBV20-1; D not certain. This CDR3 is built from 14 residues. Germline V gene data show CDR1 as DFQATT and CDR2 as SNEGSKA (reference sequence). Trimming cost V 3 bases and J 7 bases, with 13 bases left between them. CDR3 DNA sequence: TGCAGTGCTAGTCGCGGGCAAGGGAATTCACCCCTCCACTTT. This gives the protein CSASRGQGNSPLHF.

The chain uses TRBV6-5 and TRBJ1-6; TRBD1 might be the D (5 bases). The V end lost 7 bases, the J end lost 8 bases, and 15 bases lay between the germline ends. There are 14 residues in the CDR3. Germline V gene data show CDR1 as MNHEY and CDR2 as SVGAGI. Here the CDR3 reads CASTWGGLDSPLHF. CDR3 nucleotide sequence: TGTGCCAGCACCTGGGGGGGACTAGATTCACCCCTCCACTTT.

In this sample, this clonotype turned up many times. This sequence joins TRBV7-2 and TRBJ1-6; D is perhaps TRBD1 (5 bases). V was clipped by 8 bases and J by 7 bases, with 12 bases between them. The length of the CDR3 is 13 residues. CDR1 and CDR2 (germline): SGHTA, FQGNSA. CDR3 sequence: CASGTGPNSPLHF. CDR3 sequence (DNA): TGTGCCAGCGGGACGGGCCCAAATTCACCCCTCCACTTT.